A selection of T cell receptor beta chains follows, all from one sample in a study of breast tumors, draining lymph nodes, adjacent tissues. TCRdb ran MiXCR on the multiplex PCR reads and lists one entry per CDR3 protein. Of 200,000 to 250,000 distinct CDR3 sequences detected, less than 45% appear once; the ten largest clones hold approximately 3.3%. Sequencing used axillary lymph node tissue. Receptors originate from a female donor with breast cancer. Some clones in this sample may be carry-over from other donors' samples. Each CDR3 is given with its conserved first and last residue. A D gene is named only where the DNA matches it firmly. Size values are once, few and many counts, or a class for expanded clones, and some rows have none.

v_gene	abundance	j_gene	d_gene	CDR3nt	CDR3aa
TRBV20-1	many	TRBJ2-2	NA	TGCAGTGCTCAATCGCAGGGGAACACCGGGGAGCTGTTTTTT	CSAQSQGNTGELFF
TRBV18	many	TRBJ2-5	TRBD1	TGTGCCAGCTCACAGGGACAGCAAGAGACCCAGTACTTC	CASSQGQQETQYF
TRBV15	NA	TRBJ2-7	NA	TGTGCCACCAGCCCGATCCCCGACAACTACGAGCAGTACTTC	CATSPIPDNYEQYF
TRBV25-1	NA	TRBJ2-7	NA	TGTGCCAGCAGTGGTGGGAGAAAGTACGAGCAGTACTTC	CASSGGRKYEQYF
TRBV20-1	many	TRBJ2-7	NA	TGCAGTGCTAGAGATCCGAGACTCTCCTACGAGCAGTACTTC	CSARDPRLSYEQYF
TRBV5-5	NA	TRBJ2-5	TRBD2	TGTGCCAGCAGCTTGGGAGCGGGAGGGCCGGGGAGAGAGACCCAGTACTTC	CASSLGAGGPGRETQYF
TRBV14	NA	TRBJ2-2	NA	TGTGCCAGCAGCCAAGGGTCTCTTGTCAACACCGGGGCCACGATAGATAGGGAGCTGTTTTTT	CASSQGSLVNTGATIDRELFF
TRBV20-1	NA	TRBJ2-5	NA	TGCAGTGCTAGGGACCCGGGCAAGGAGACCCAGTACTTC	CSARDPGKETQYF
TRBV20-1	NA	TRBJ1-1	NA	TGCAGTGCTAGTAACACAGTCAACACTGAAGCTTTCTTT	CSASNTVNTEAFF
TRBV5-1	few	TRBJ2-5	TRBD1	TGCGCCAGCAGCACAGGACAGGGGGCTTCAGAGACCCAGTACTTC	CASSTGQGASETQYF
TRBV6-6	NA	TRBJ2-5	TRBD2	TGTGCCAGCAGTTTACTAGCGGGAGATCGAGGTGAGACCCAGTACTTC	CASSLLAGDRGETQYF
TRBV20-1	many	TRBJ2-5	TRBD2	TGCAGTGCTAGCCCTGGGACTAGCGGGGGTCAAGAGACCCAGTACTTC	CSASPGTSGGQETQYF
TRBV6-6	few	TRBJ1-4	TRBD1	TGTGCCAGCAGTCACTCGAAGGGGGCAGGTACCGCGGGGAAGGAAAAACTGTTTTTT	CASSHSKGAGTAGKEKLFF
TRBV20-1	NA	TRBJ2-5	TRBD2	TGCAGTGCCAGCAGCAAAGGACTAGCGGTAGAAGAGACCCAGTACTTC	CSASSKGLAVEETQYF
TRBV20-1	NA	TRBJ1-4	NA	TGCAGTGCTAGAGACCTATCGGGGACGGGAGAAAAACTGTTTTTT	CSARDLSGTGEKLFF
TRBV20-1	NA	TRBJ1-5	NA	TGCAGTTATACAGGAGGGCCCCAGCATTTT	CSYTGGPQHF
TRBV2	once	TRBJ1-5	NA	TGTGCCAGCAGACGGGACACCCGGTCAAATCAGCCCCAGCATTTT	CASRRDTRSNQPQHF
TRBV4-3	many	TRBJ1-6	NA	TGCGCCAGCAGCCAGGGTTCAGGGGACTCACCCCTCCACTTT	CASSQGSGDSPLHF
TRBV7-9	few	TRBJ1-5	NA	TGTGCCAGCAGCTTAGCTGGGGGTGCGGGTCAGCCCCAGCATTTT	CASSLAGGAGQPQHF
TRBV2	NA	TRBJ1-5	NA	TGTGCCAGCAGTGTAGGGACATTCAATCTCCCCCAGCATTTT	CASSVGTFNLPQHF
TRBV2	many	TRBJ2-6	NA	TGTGCCAGTAACAGGGGGGGAGGGGCCAACGTCCTGACTTTC	CASNRGGGANVLTF
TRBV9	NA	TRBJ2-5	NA	TGTGCCAGCAGCCTGGGGGATCAAAGAGAGACCCAGTACTTC	CASSLGDQRETQYF